Listed below are T cell receptor beta chains from one sample, sequenced in a study of blood T cell repertoires in COVID-19. Generated by immunoSEQ multiplex PCR, the TCRdb table keeps only in-frame clones and is missing some. The sample yields 150,000 to 200,000 clones, about 86% seen once. The material sequenced was peripheral blood. These receptors were obtained from a man between 18 and 35 years old with active or convalescent COVID-19. CDR3s include the opening cysteine and the closing phenylalanine or tryptophan. The order of the fields is D gene, J gene, clone size, V gene, CDR3 DNA, CDR3 protein. A D gene is named only where the DNA matches it firmly. Expanded clones are given a class, and other clones once, few, many or no size at all.

d_call: .; j_call: TRBJ1-1; clone_size: .; v_call: TRBV29-1; cdr3_nt: TGCAGCGTTGGACATATGAACACTGAAGCTTTCTTT; cdr3_aa: CSVGHMNTEAFF
d_call: .; j_call: TRBJ2-1; clone_size: .; v_call: TRBV27; cdr3_nt: TGTGCCAGCAGTCCCCGAGGGTTTTTATACAATGAGCAGTTCTTC; cdr3_aa: CASSPRGFLYNEQFF
d_call: .; j_call: TRBJ2-2; clone_size: .; v_call: TRBV7-7; cdr3_nt: TGTGCCAGCAGCTCCTCTCTGAACACCGGGGAGCTGTTTTTT; cdr3_aa: CASSSSLNTGELFF
d_call: .; j_call: TRBJ1-6; clone_size: few; v_call: TRBV19; cdr3_nt: TGTGCCAGTAGTATAGATCGGTTCTCCTATAATTCACCCCTCCACTTT; cdr3_aa: CASSIDRFSYNSPLHF
d_call: TRBD1; j_call: TRBJ1-6; clone_size: .; v_call: TRBV28; cdr3_nt: TGTGCCAGCAGTGTCGTTGACAGGGATAATTCACCCCTCCACTTT; cdr3_aa: CASSVVDRDNSPLHF
d_call: TRBD2; j_call: TRBJ2-3; clone_size: .; v_call: TRBV7-3; cdr3_nt: TGTGCCAGCAGCCCAACTAGCGGGAGAACAGATACGCAGTATTTT; cdr3_aa: CASSPTSGRTDTQYF
d_call: .; j_call: TRBJ2-7; clone_size: .; v_call: TRBV5-6; cdr3_nt: TGTGCCAGCAGCCCCCGGGACATCATCTACGAGCAGTACTTC; cdr3_aa: CASSPRDIIYEQYF
d_call: TRBD1; j_call: TRBJ2-7; clone_size: .; v_call: TRBV7-2; cdr3_nt: TGTGCCAGCAGCTTACCCCCGGGACAGGATTCTGAGCAGTACTTC; cdr3_aa: CASSLPPGQDSEQYF
d_call: TRBD1; j_call: TRBJ2-3; clone_size: .; v_call: TRBV11-3; cdr3_nt: TGTGCCAGCAGCTTCCCAGGGGGCGCAGATACGCAGTATTTT; cdr3_aa: CASSFPGGADTQYF
d_call: .; j_call: TRBJ1-1; clone_size: .; v_call: TRBV28; cdr3_nt: TGTGCCAGCAGTCCCCTTGGGCCACAGGGCACTGAAGCTTTCTTT; cdr3_aa: CASSPLGPQGTEAFF
d_call: .; j_call: TRBJ2-3; clone_size: .; v_call: TRBV6-2/TRBV6-3; cdr3_nt: TGTGCCAGCAGTTACCTAAATCTCGAGTATTTT; cdr3_aa: CASSYLNLEYF
d_call: .; j_call: TRBJ2-5; clone_size: .; v_call: TRBV11-3; cdr3_nt: TGTGCCAGCAGCTTAGTTTGGGCTGGGGAGACCCAGTACTTC; cdr3_aa: CASSLVWAGETQYF
d_call: TRBD2; j_call: TRBJ2-1; clone_size: .; v_call: TRBV2; cdr3_nt: TGTGCCAGCAGTCGGACTAGCGGTGGCTACAATGAGCAGTTCTTC; cdr3_aa: CASSRTSGGYNEQFF
d_call: .; j_call: TRBJ1-4; clone_size: .; v_call: TRBV3-1/TRBV3-2; cdr3_nt: TGTGCCAGCAGCAAGACAGAGAAACTGTTTTTT; cdr3_aa: CASSKTEKLFF
d_call: TRBD1; j_call: TRBJ1-1; clone_size: .; v_call: TRBV2; cdr3_nt: TGTGCCAGCAGGGGGACAGGGGACACTGAAGCTTTCTTT; cdr3_aa: CASRGTGDTEAFF
d_call: TRBD2; j_call: TRBJ2-3; clone_size: .; v_call: TRBV5-4; cdr3_nt: TGTGCCAGCAGCTCGACTAGCGGGGGGCCGGGGGATACGCAGTATTTT; cdr3_aa: CASSSTSGGPGDTQYF
d_call: TRBD2; j_call: TRBJ2-5; clone_size: .; v_call: TRBV5-1; cdr3_nt: TGCGCCAGCAGCTTCGGTCTAGCGGGGGGGCTGAGAGAAGAGACCCAGTACTTC; cdr3_aa: CASSFGLAGGLREETQYF
d_call: .; j_call: TRBJ2-5; clone_size: .; v_call: TRBV5-1; cdr3_nt: TGCGCCAGCAGCTTCGGCAGCAGGGAAGAGACCCAGTACTTC; cdr3_aa: CASSFGSREETQYF
d_call: TRBD2; j_call: TRBJ2-3; clone_size: .; v_call: TRBV6-2/TRBV6-3; cdr3_nt: TGTGCCAGCAGTTACCTGGGAATGGTAGCGGGAGGGGATACGCAGTATTTT; cdr3_aa: CASSYLGMVAGGDTQYF
d_call: TRBD1; j_call: TRBJ1-1; clone_size: .; v_call: TRBV11-3; cdr3_nt: TGTGCCAGCAGGTGGGGGGACAGGGGATTTGTAACTGAAGCTTTCTTT; cdr3_aa: CASRWGDRGFVTEAFF
d_call: .; j_call: TRBJ1-2; clone_size: .; v_call: TRBV13; cdr3_nt: TGTGCCAGCAGCTTCCACAGGGACATCGACTATGGCTACACCTTC; cdr3_aa: CASSFHRDIDYGYTF
d_call: TRBD2; j_call: TRBJ2-3; clone_size: .; v_call: TRBV11-3; cdr3_nt: TGTGCCAGCAGCACCCGGACTAGCGGGAGTAGCGGAGATACGCAGTATTTT; cdr3_aa: CASSTRTSGSSGDTQYF
d_call: .; j_call: TRBJ1-4; clone_size: .; v_call: TRBV7-2; cdr3_nt: TGTGCCAGCAGCTTAGCGTTGGCGGGTGGAAATGAAAAACTGTTTTTT; cdr3_aa: CASSLALAGGNEKLFF
d_call: TRBD1; j_call: TRBJ1-5; clone_size: .; v_call: TRBV6-2/TRBV6-3; cdr3_nt: TGTGCCAGCAGTGCCGACAGGGGCTTCGATAGCAATCAGCCCCAGCATTTT; cdr3_aa: CASSADRGFDSNQPQHF
d_call: TRBD2; j_call: TRBJ2-1; clone_size: .; v_call: TRBV12-3/TRBV12-4; cdr3_nt: TGTGCCAGCAGTTTCCAGCGGGACGGTGAGCAGTTCTTC; cdr3_aa: CASSFQRDGEQFF
d_call: .; j_call: TRBJ1-6; clone_size: once; v_call: TRBV28; cdr3_nt: TGTGCCAGCAGCTCAGGGTCTAACAGTTCACCCCTCCACTTT; cdr3_aa: CASSSGSNSSPLHF
d_call: .; j_call: TRBJ1-5; clone_size: .; v_call: TRBV2; cdr3_nt: TGTGCCAGCAGTGAAGGGCAGGGACTTTTCCACCTCTTGAATCAGCCCCAGCATTTT; cdr3_aa: CASSEGQGLFHLLNQPQHF
d_call: .; j_call: TRBJ1-4; clone_size: .; v_call: TRBV7-2; cdr3_nt: TGTGCCAGCAGCCTCGAGGGCAGAGCGGTTCAGAACGAAAAACTGTTTTTT; cdr3_aa: CASSLEGRAVQNEKLFF
d_call: .; j_call: TRBJ2-4; clone_size: .; v_call: TRBV20-1; cdr3_nt: TGCAGTGCTAGAGACCGGGGCATTCAGTACTTC; cdr3_aa: CSARDRGIQYF
d_call: .; j_call: TRBJ2-1; clone_size: .; v_call: TRBV23-1; cdr3_nt: TGCGCCAGCGCCCGGCTCGGGTCTTCCTACAATGAGCAGTTCTTC; cdr3_aa: CASARLGSSYNEQFF
d_call: TRBD2; j_call: TRBJ2-5; clone_size: .; v_call: TRBV5-1; cdr3_nt: TGCGCCAGCAGCTTCGGACTAGCGGGGGGGCGAGTCGGAGAGACCCAGTACTTC; cdr3_aa: CASSFGLAGGRVGETQYF
d_call: TRBD1; j_call: TRBJ1-1; clone_size: .; v_call: TRBV10-3; cdr3_nt: TGTGCCGTAACACAGGGGGCGGCACAGGTTACTGAAGCTTTCTTT; cdr3_aa: CAVTQGAAQVTEAFF
d_call: .; j_call: TRBJ1-1; clone_size: .; v_call: TRBV27; cdr3_nt: TGTGCCAGCAGTTTACTCTGGAACACTGAAGCTTTCTTT; cdr3_aa: CASSLLWNTEAFF
d_call: TRBD1; j_call: TRBJ1-2; clone_size: once; v_call: TRBV20-1; cdr3_nt: TGCAGTGCTAGTCCGGCAGGGGGTTATGATGGCTACACCTTC; cdr3_aa: CSASPAGGYDGYTF
d_call: .; j_call: TRBJ1-1; clone_size: .; v_call: TRBV5-4; cdr3_nt: TGTGCCAGCAGCTTAACAGAGAACACTGAAGCTTTCTTT; cdr3_aa: CASSLTENTEAFF
d_call: TRBD1; j_call: TRBJ2-3; clone_size: .; v_call: TRBV18; cdr3_nt: TGTGCCAGCTCACCAATAACAGGGGAAGTTGGGCCAGATACGCAGTATTTT; cdr3_aa: CASSPITGEVGPDTQYF
d_call: .; j_call: TRBJ1-5; clone_size: .; v_call: TRBV28; cdr3_nt: TGTGCCAGCAGTTTCGCCACAGACAGCAATCAGCCCCAGCATTTT; cdr3_aa: CASSFATDSNQPQHF
d_call: TRBD1; j_call: TRBJ2-5; clone_size: .; v_call: TRBV28; cdr3_nt: TGTGCCAGCAGTTTGGAAGGGGGACAGCAAGAGACCCAGTACTTC; cdr3_aa: CASSLEGGQQETQYF
d_call: TRBD1; j_call: TRBJ1-4; clone_size: .; v_call: TRBV28; cdr3_nt: TGTGCCAGCAGTTTGGGAGGGACAGGGGGCGTAGCAACTAATGAAAAACTGTTTTTT; cdr3_aa: CASSLGGTGGVATNEKLFF
d_call: TRBD2; j_call: TRBJ2-3; clone_size: .; v_call: TRBV6-1; cdr3_nt: TGTGCCAGCAGTGGACTAGCGGGGGGTCTATCTAGCACAGATACGCAGTATTTT; cdr3_aa: CASSGLAGGLSSTDTQYF
d_call: TRBD1; j_call: TRBJ1-5; clone_size: .; v_call: TRBV28; cdr3_nt: TGTGCCAGCAGTGGCGCCGGAGGGGGCCCGCCCCAGCATTTT; cdr3_aa: CASSGAGGGPPQHF
d_call: .; j_call: TRBJ2-3; clone_size: .; v_call: TRBV6-6; cdr3_nt: TGTGCCAGCAGCTTACAGTACACAGATACGCAGTATTTT; cdr3_aa: CASSLQYTDTQYF
d_call: .; j_call: TRBJ1-3; clone_size: .; v_call: TRBV14; cdr3_nt: TGTGCCAGCAGCCCCCTATCCGAATCCCGTGGCACCATATATTTT; cdr3_aa: CASSPLSESRGTIYF
d_call: .; j_call: TRBJ1-5; clone_size: .; v_call: TRBV19; cdr3_nt: TGTGCCACCGCCCCCCCCTATGGCAATCAGCCCCAGCATTTT; cdr3_aa: CATAPPYGNQPQHF
d_call: .; j_call: TRBJ1-5; clone_size: .; v_call: TRBV6-1; cdr3_nt: TGTGCCAGCAGTGAAGGACAGCTCAATCAGCCCCAGCATTTT; cdr3_aa: CASSEGQLNQPQHF
d_call: .; j_call: TRBJ1-6; clone_size: few; v_call: TRBV5-1; cdr3_nt: TGCGCCAGCAGCTTGGAGTTCAGTGGTAATTCACCCCTCCACTTT; cdr3_aa: CASSLEFSGNSPLHF
d_call: TRBD1; j_call: TRBJ2-7; clone_size: .; v_call: TRBV19; cdr3_nt: TGTGCCAGTAGTATAGTCGCCGGGACAGGTGCCTACGAGCAGTACTTC; cdr3_aa: CASSIVAGTGAYEQYF
d_call: .; j_call: TRBJ2-3; clone_size: .; v_call: TRBV12-3/TRBV12-4; cdr3_nt: TGTGCCAGCAGCGTCACAGATACGCAGTATTTT; cdr3_aa: CASSVTDTQYF
d_call: TRBD1; j_call: TRBJ2-7; clone_size: .; v_call: TRBV20-1; cdr3_nt: TGCAGTGCTAGTACCCAGGGAACAGGGGACGAGCAGTACTTC; cdr3_aa: CSASTQGTGDEQYF
d_call: TRBD2; j_call: TRBJ2-1; clone_size: .; v_call: TRBV24-1; cdr3_nt: TGTGCCACCAGTGATTCGGGGACTAGCGGGGCCCCCCGCTACAATGAGCAGTTCTTC; cdr3_aa: CATSDSGTSGAPRYNEQFF
d_call: .; j_call: TRBJ1-1; clone_size: once; v_call: TRBV5-6; cdr3_nt: TGTGCCAGCAGCTCGGGGTGGGGCGGGAGCACTGAAGCTTTCTTT; cdr3_aa: CASSSGWGGSTEAFF
d_call: TRBD1; j_call: TRBJ2-7; clone_size: .; v_call: TRBV6-2/TRBV6-3; cdr3_nt: TGTGCCAGCAGTTCGGGACAGGGGGCCGTCTACGAGCAGTACTTC; cdr3_aa: CASSSGQGAVYEQYF
d_call: TRBD1; j_call: TRBJ1-6; clone_size: .; v_call: TRBV9; cdr3_nt: TGTGCCAGCAGCGAGGACAGGGTTCGGACACCCCTCCACTTT; cdr3_aa: CASSEDRVRTPLHF